These 19 T cell receptor beta chains came from one sample sequenced in a study of T cell responses to AZD1222 COVID-19 vaccine (dated by TCRdb to about 2021). The library was generated by the immunoSEQ multiplex PCR assay. TCRdb provides this immuneACCESS table in a form limited to in-frame rearrangements. Some clones are lacking; in checked studies, under half of them reflect an unresolved V gene, and why the rest are absent is not known. For this sample the table gives approximately 26,000 clones, of which around nine tenths were detected only once. 1% to 1.5% of the sample is in the top ten clones. The sample's time point label, in plain terms: baseline before first vaccination. The material was peripheral blood, obtained on day 0 of AZD1222 vaccination. The source of these receptors is an adult in good health.

This clone was picked up a small number of times. J is TRBJ2-3 and V is TRBV5-1, with TRBD1 matching 10 bases. CDR1 SGHRS and CDR2 YFSETQ come from the germline V gene. The V segment lost 4 bases and the J segment 7 bases; nucleotides outside the gene matches: 9. The CDR3 is 15 residues long. CDR3 sequence reads: CASSATGGEVNTQYF. The CDR3 nucleotides are TGCGCCAGCAGCGCGACAGGGGGCGAAGTGAATACGCAGTATTTT.

The chain links TRBV19 to TRBJ2-7, with D perhaps TRBD2 (6 bases). CDR1 is LNHDA, CDR2 SQIVND, per germline (reference sequence). The CDR3 is 14 amino acids. The V end lost 3 bases, the J end lost 0 bases, and 9 bases lay between the germline ends. The CDR3 nucleotides are TGTGCCAGTAGTATGCTCGGGGGCTCCTACGAGCAGTACTTC. Protein: CASSMLGGSYEQYF. The full variable domain, with the rest looked up from reference TRBV19 and TRBJ2-7, is DGGITQSPKYLFRKEGQNVTLSCEQNLNHDAMYWYRQDPGQGLRLIYYSQIVNDFQKGDIAEGYSVSREKKESFPLTVTSAQKNPTAFYLCASSMLGGSYEQYFGPGTRLTVT.

The chain recombines TRBV4-2 with TRBJ1-1; maybe TRBD1 (5 bases). V was pared by 4 bases and J by 3 bases, with 24 bases between. The germline gives CDR1 LGHNA, CDR2 YNFKEQ. The CDR3 is 18 residues long. CDR3 nucleotides: TGTGCCAGCAGCCCAGCCGGGCGGGGGGAAAATGAGGACACTGAAGCTTTCTTT. It specifies CASSPAGRGENEDTEAFF.

V is TRBV1 and J is TRBJ2-3; TRBD2 reflects the table's D call only, with no check against the DNA. TRBV1 is marked as a pseudogene. This CDR3 region has 19 residues. Here the CDR3 reads CTSSHHPGLAGGPGDTQYF. DNA of the CDR3: TGCACCAGCAGCCATCACCCGGGACTAGCGGGAGGGCCGGGGGATACGCAGTATTTT.

In this sample, this clone turned up a few times. The rearrangement joins TRBV6-2 or TRBV6-3 to TRBJ2-7; no definite D call. Germline V lookup: CDR1 MNHEY, CDR2 SVGEGT. The CDR3 runs 11 residues. The V gene lost 5 bases and the J gene lost 6 bases, with 8 bases spanning the gap. Here the CDR3 DNA reads TGTGCCAGCAGTAGCAGGACCGAGCAGTACTTC. Amino acid sequence: CASSSRTEQYF.

The CDR3 protein is CASSPRTRLPDEQYF. The CDR3 coding sequence is TGTGCCAGCAGCCCCCGGACCAGGCTCCCGGACGAGCAGTACTTC. V gene TRBV7-8 combines with J gene TRBJ2-7, with D uncertain. The germline CDR1 and CDR2 sequences are SGHVS and FQNEAQ. Deletions cut 5 bases from V and 5 bases from J, with 19 bases between. CDR3 length: 15 residues.

This CDR3 is CASSSAGTGTDTQYF. The CDR3 DNA follows: TGCGCCAGCAGCTCAGCCGGGACAGGCACAGATACGCAGTATTTT. This rearrangement joins TRBV5-1 to TRBJ2-3; 7 nucleotides match TRBD1. Per the germline V gene, CDR1 is SGHRS and CDR2 is YFSETQ. This CDR3 comprises 15 residues. Germline trimming cut 3 bases from V and 1 base from J; bases unmatched to any gene: 5.

The V gene is TRBV7-9, the J gene TRBJ1-1, with D perhaps TRBD1 (6 bases). Trimming removed 1 base at V and 4 bases at J, with 16 bases between. Germline values: CDR1 SEHNR, CDR2 FQNEAQ (reference sequence). This CDR3 spans 16 amino acids. CDR3 amino acids: CASSLGWGASSTEAFF. In DNA form, the CDR3 reads TGTGCCAGCAGCTTAGGTTGGGGGGCTAGTAGCACTGAAGCTTTCTTT.

The chain joins TRBV5-1 to TRBJ2-5; 8 bases line up with TRBD2. J was trimmed by 3 bases and V by 0 bases; bases with no gene match: 1. Per germline, CDR1 SGHRS and CDR2 YFSETQ. The CDR3 totals 14 residues. The CDR3 DNA reads TGCGCCAGCAGCTTGGGAGCGGGAGAAGAGACCCAGTACTTC. Its protein product is CASSLGAGEETQYF.

This clone was counted only a few times. The chain uses TRBV28 and TRBJ1-3; unclear D gene. Germline CDR1 is MDHEN and CDR2 is SYDVKM. The V gene lost 2 bases and the J gene lost 9 bases, with 5 bases spanning the gap. This CDR3 comprises 11 residues. This chain's CDR3 is CASSLRSTIYF. CDR3 nucleotide sequence: TGTGCCAGCAGTTTACGGTCCACCATATATTTT. Drawing the rest from reference TRBV28 and TRBJ1-3, the complete variable domain is DVKVTQSSRYLVKRTGEKVFLECVQDMDHENMFWYRQDPGLGLRLIYFSYDVKMKEKGDIPEGYSVSREKKERFSLILESASTNQTSMYLCASSLRSTIYFGEGSWLTVV.

The V gene is TRBV5-1, the J gene TRBJ2-4, with D possibly matching TRBD1 (6 bases). Between the trimmed V and J ends, which lost 3 bases and 7 bases, there was a span of 11 bases. CDR1 and CDR2 (germline): SGHRS, YFSETQ. CDR3 size: 13 residues. The CDR3 sequence: CASSSEGGNIQYF. The CDR3 region has the DNA TGCGCCAGCAGCTCAGAAGGGGGTAACATTCAGTACTTC.

V is TRBV6-5 and J is TRBJ1-1, with D unclear. This CDR3 is built from 14 residues. Germline loops: CDR1 MNHEY, CDR2 SVGAGI. Trimming removed 4 bases at V and 5 bases at J, with 14 bases between. Here the CDR3 reads CASSSPSGGTEAFF. The CDR3 DNA is TGTGCCAGCAGTTCCCCCTCGGGAGGTACTGAAGCTTTCTTT.

The chain couples TRBV19 to TRBJ2-1; 8 bases are shared with TRBD1. CDR3 length: 14 amino acids. With 10 bases clipped from V and 5 bases from J, the junction kept 10 bases outside the gene matches. Germline CDR1 is LNHDA and CDR2 is SQIVND (reference sequence). The CDR3 sequence: CATIDRGRHNEQFF. The CDR3 DNA reads as TGTGCCACCATTGACAGGGGAAGGCACAATGAGCAGTTCTTC.

Remarks on this clone: The junction differs from germline at one of its ends, possibly a read error. The chain couples TRBV29-1 to TRBJ2-7; TRBD2 agrees at 8 bases. CDR3 length equals 12 residues. From germline, CDR1 is SQVTM and CDR2 ANQGSEA. This CDR3 is CSVEDILAGLFF. Written as DNA, the CDR3 is TGCAGCGTTGAAGATATCCTAGCGGGCCTGTTCTTC.

The gene calls are TRBV30 and TRBJ1-2; 8 bases map to TRBD1. Germline V lookup: CDR1 GTSNPN, CDR2 SVGIG (reference sequence). The CDR3 extends over 11 amino acids. J was trimmed by 8 bases and V by 3 bases; bases with no gene match: 2. The CDR3 spells CAWSTGGGYTF. The CDR3 DNA reads TGTGCCTGGAGCACAGGGGGAGGCTACACCTTC.

The chain uses TRBV4-3 and TRBJ2-7, with D uncertain. Germline CDR1 is LGHNA and CDR2 is YSLEER. V dropped 0 bases and J dropped 7 bases, with 7 bases sitting between them. The CDR3 covers 12 residues. CDR3 loop: CASSQDMEEQYF. The DNA for the CDR3 is TGCGCCAGCAGCCAAGATATGGAAGAGCAGTACTTC.

CDR3 sequence reads: CASSPGQGAPMNTEAFF. CDR3 nucleotides: TGTGCCAGCAGCCCAGGACAGGGGGCTCCTATGAACACTGAAGCTTTCTTT. The V call is TRBV7-8, the J call TRBJ1-1; the match to TRBD1 covers 11 bases. The CDR3 contains 17 residues. The V gene's germline CDR1 is SGHVS and CDR2 FQNEAQ. Trimming at V came to 5 bases and at J to 0 bases, leaving 8 bases not matched to a gene.

CDR3: CASSQDRGRDGSPLHF. The CDR3 DNA reads as TGTGCCAGCAGCCAAGATCGGGGTAGGGATGGTTCACCCCTCCACTTT. The chain carries TRBV3-1 (or the pseudogene TRBV3-2) and TRBJ1-6; unclear D gene. Trimming shortened V by 0 bases and J by 9 bases, and 15 bases separated the two germline ends. The CDR3 has 16 amino acids. Germline CDR1 reads LGHDT; CDR2 reads YNNKEL (reference sequence).

This clone showed up just once. The chain employs TRBV7-2 and TRBJ2-2; D may match TRBD1 or TRBD2 (5 bases each). V was pared by 1 base and J by 8 bases, with 17 bases between. CDR3 size: 16 residues. From germline, CDR1 is SGHTA and CDR2 FQGNSA. The CDR3 DNA sequence: TGTGCCAGCAGCTTAGACGGGGACGCTCTGATTGGGGAGCTGTTTTTT. Amino acids: CASSLDGDALIGELFF.